This T cell receptor (beta chain) was recorded in a study of beta chain features in type 1 diabetes. The entirety of the isolated RNA underwent reverse transcription, so expressed TCRB transcripts were sequenced. Sequencing used immunoSEQ multiplex PCR; TCRdb keeps in-frame clones, though not all of them. The table shows 900,000 or so clones, with about a sixth occurring only once. This clone was seen a few times. The CDR3 is 14 residues long. V dropped 6 bases and J dropped 4; count of bases not matched to a gene: 8. Germline values: CDR1 MDHEN, CDR2 SYDVKM. The sequence derives from a woman under 30 in good health. The V call is TRBV28, the J call TRBJ2-5; 7 bases align to TRBD1. Sequencing used naive CD4+ T cells from blood. CDR3 loop: CASSRGGRGETQYF. In nucleotides, the CDR3 is TGTGCCAGCAGCAGAGGGGGCCGAGGAGAGACCCAGTACTTC.